The source of this T cell receptor beta chain is a study of blood T cell repertoires in COVID-19. Study-level information: Whether acute or convalescent, the COVID-19 samples came from the United States, Italy and Spain. Sources were T cells, B-cell-depleted T cells, or PBMCs; the material itself was cDNA or gDNA.

V was cut by 3 bases and J by 2 bases, with 5 bases left in between. CDR3 length equals 12 residues. Original methodology: Estimation of nucleated cell counts relied on the amplification of reference gene primers. This table comes from immunoSEQ multiplex PCR, and its TCRdb copy is limited to in-frame clones, with some not included. For V, J and clone size, that table is used; D and trimming come from the DNA. Here the sample spans approximately 83,000 clones, 70% to 90% being singletons. The clonotype was recovered from a man in his fifties with acute or convalescent COVID-19. The chain recombines TRBV12-3 or TRBV12-4 with TRBJ2-7; TRBD1 is a possible D gene (5 bases). Sequencing was done on a sample of peripheral blood. Written as DNA, the CDR3 is TGTGCCAGCAGTTTGACAGCCTACGAGCAGTACTTC. It encodes CASSLTAYEQYF.